This TCR beta chain was captured in a study of early T cells in non-severe SARS-CoV-2 infection. Looking at the study overall: RNA in bulk from unsorted whole blood was sequenced, and chains were unpaired.

This clonotype was found many times. The antigen is undetermined. V was shortened by 5 bases and J by 2 bases, with 9 bases between the two germline ends. The CDR3 sequence is 13 residues long. Germline V gives CDR1 WSHSY, CDR2 SAAADI. Study-wide results and limits: Comparison of clonotypes with VDJdb favored anti-spike CD8 responses while missing private and CD4 specificities.

As part of library construction, unique molecular identifiers were attached to individual cDNA molecules. TCRdb reanalysed the 5' RACE reads using MiXCR and keeps one entry per CDR3 protein. This table holds about 40,000 distinct CDR3 sequences, roughly 5% found once. The chain uses TRBV10-2 and TRBJ1-2; perhaps TRBD1 as D (6 bases). The specimen sequenced was whole blood. The sequence derives from an adult who was a healthcare worker with PCR-confirmed SARS-CoV-2 infection or an uninfected control (not recorded which). As DNA, the CDR3 is TGCGCCAGCAGTCAGGGGTCGAACTATGGCTACACCTTC. This codes for CASSQGSNYGYTF.